The clone carrying this T cell receptor beta chain was detected a few times. From germline, CDR1 is SNHLY and CDR2 FYNNEI. The length of the CDR3 is 14 residues. V was shortened by 7 bases and J by 6 bases, with 15 bases between the two germline ends. This specimen belongs to a study of glioma-infiltrating T cells after dendritic cell vaccination. Time point meaning: after dendritic cell vaccination, including at tumor progression/relapse. Only in-frame clones appear in the TCRdb table, and some are missing; sequencing was by immunoSEQ multiplex PCR. This table holds 100,000 or so clones, 80% found once.

The chain links TRBV2 to TRBJ2-2; tentatively, D is TRBD1 (6 bases). This TCR was recovered from a human donor with glioblastoma. The material was blood, obtained after dendritic cell vaccination. Here the CDR3 DNA reads TGTGCCAGCACAAAAACAGGGTCCTCCGGGGAGCTGTTTTTT. Protein sequence: CASTKTGSSGELFF.